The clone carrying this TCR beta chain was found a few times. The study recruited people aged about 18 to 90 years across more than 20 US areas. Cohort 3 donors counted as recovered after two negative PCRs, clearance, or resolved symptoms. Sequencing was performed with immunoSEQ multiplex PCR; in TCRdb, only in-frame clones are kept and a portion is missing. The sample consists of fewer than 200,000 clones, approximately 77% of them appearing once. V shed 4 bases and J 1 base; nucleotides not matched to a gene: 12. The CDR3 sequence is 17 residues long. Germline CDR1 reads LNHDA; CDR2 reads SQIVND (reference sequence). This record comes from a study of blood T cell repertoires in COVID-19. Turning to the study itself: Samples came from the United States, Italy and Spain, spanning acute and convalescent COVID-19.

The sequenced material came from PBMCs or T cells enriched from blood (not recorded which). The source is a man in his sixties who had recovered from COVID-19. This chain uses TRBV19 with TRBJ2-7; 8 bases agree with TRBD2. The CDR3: CASSKNTGGASSYEQYF. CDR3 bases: TGTGCCAGTAGTAAGAACACCGGGGGGGCATCATCCTACGAGCAGTACTTC.